This passage covers 9 T cell receptor beta chains from one sample sequenced in a study of T cells in Graves' hyperthyroidism and ophthalmopathy. Researchers took RNA transcripts and amplified the TCR beta CDR3 regions from them. A first-round RT-PCR of the TCR CDR3 used the HTBI primer set. TCRdb used MiXCR to reprocess the multiplex PCR reads, holding one entry per CDR3 protein. The profile shows fewer than 650,000 distinct CDR3 sequences, approximately 15% of them singletons. Sequencing used blood. These receptors all come from a woman under 30 with Graves' ophthalmopathy.

This clonotype was found a few times. This chain joins TRBV20-1 and TRBJ2-4; possible D gene TRBD1, 6 bases. Trimming shortened V by 6 bases and J by 6 bases, and 12 bases separated the two germline ends. The CDR3 covers 12 residues. The germline gives CDR1 DFQATT, CDR2 SNEGSKA (reference sequence). The CDR3 coding sequence is TGCAGTGCCATCGGACAGCGAAACATTCAGTACTTC. Translating gives CSAIGQRNIQYF.

This clonotype was seen at least ten times. The chain uses TRBV27 and TRBJ1-1; tentative D call: TRBD1 (5 bases). CDR3 length: 15 residues. Germline assignment: CDR1 MNHEY and CDR2 SMNVEV (reference sequence). V was cut by 5 bases and J by 0 bases, with 13 bases left in between. CDR3 coding DNA: TGTGCCAGCAGTATATTGGGACTGCTGAACACTGAAGCTTTCTTT. Amino acid sequence: CASSILGLLNTEAFF.

This clonotype appeared a few times. The chain is built from TRBV5-6 and TRBJ2-7; D not certain. Trimming cost V 2 bases and J 0 bases, with 12 bases left between them. The CDR3 spans 15 residues. CDR1 and CDR2 (germline): SGHDT, YYEEEE. The CDR3: CASSLGARSSYEQYF. As DNA, the CDR3 is TGTGCCAGCAGCTTAGGTGCAAGAAGCTCCTACGAGCAGTACTTC.

This clonotype was found a few times. The rearrangement uses TRBV14 and TRBJ2-7; D unresolved. Germline V gives CDR1 SGHDN, CDR2 FVKESK. This CDR3 contains 13 residues. Trimming shortened V by 2 bases and J by 3 bases, and 8 bases separated the two germline ends. The CDR3 bases are TGTGCCAGCAGCCAAATCCGACACTACGAGCAGTACTTC. This sequence encodes CASSQIRHYEQYF.

This clonotype was counted many times. This chain joins TRBV10-3 and TRBJ2-3; a weak D match, TRBD2 (6 bases). The V and J ends lost 2 bases and 9 bases respectively, with 24 bases between them. Germline V gene data show CDR1 as ENHRY and CDR2 as SYGVKD. The CDR3 covers 17 residues. The DNA of the CDR3 is TGTGCCATCAGTGAGCCGACGGGGGAGTTCCGCGGGGAAACGCAGTATTTT. Residues: CAISEPTGEFRGETQYF.

This clonotype is a singleton in its sample. The gene calls are TRBV6-1 and TRBJ2-7, with 7 positions matching TRBD2. The ends lost 1 base at V and 2 bases at J; junction bases unmatched: 14. The germline V gene has CDR1 MNHNS and CDR2 SASEGT. This CDR3 is 18 amino acids long. CDR3 nucleotides: TGTGCCAGCAGTGAAGAGGTAGTGGGGCTAGCGGTCCCCTACGAGCAGTACTTC. Translated, it gives CASSEEVVGLAVPYEQYF.

Ten or more counts support this clonotype. The chain couples TRBV11-2 to TRBJ2-3; tentative D call: TRBD2 (7 bases). This CDR3 has 17 residues. V was shortened by 1 base and J by 6 bases, with 20 bases between the two germline ends. CDR1 and CDR2 from the germline V gene are SGHAT and FQNNGV. The CDR3 spells CASSLGVLAGAFDTQYF. For the CDR3, the DNA is TGTGCCAGCAGCTTAGGGGTCTTGGCGGGGGCGTTCGATACGCAGTATTTT. Full variable domain (outside the CDR3, taken from reference TRBV11-2 and TRBJ2-3): EAGVAQSPRYKIIEKRQSVAFWCNPISGHATLYWYQQILGQGPKLLIQFQNNGVVDDSQLPKDRFSAERLKGVDSTLKIQPAKLEDSAVYLCASSLGVLAGAFDTQYFGPGTRLTVL.

This rearrangement joins TRBV4-1 to TRBJ2-1; D perhaps matches TRBD2 (7 bases). The CDR3 extends over 16 amino acids. Germline CDR1 reads MGHRA; CDR2 reads YSYEKL. The V gene lost 4 bases and the J gene lost 1 base, with 14 bases spanning the gap. CDR3 DNA sequence: TGCGCCAGCAGCCCAGGGGAGGGTTTATCCTACAATGAGCAGTTCTTC. Encoded protein: CASSPGEGLSYNEQFF.

The V and J genes are TRBV30 and TRBJ1-5; D is perhaps TRBD1 (5 bases). The CDR3 runs to 15 residues. Trimming shortened V by 3 bases and J by 6 bases, and 18 bases separated the two germline ends. Per germline, CDR1 GTSNPN and CDR2 SVGIG (reference sequence). The CDR3 region has the DNA TGTGCCTGGAGGGCCCAGGGAGTCGGCTCTCAGCCCCAGCATTTT. Translation: CAWRAQGVGSQPQHF.